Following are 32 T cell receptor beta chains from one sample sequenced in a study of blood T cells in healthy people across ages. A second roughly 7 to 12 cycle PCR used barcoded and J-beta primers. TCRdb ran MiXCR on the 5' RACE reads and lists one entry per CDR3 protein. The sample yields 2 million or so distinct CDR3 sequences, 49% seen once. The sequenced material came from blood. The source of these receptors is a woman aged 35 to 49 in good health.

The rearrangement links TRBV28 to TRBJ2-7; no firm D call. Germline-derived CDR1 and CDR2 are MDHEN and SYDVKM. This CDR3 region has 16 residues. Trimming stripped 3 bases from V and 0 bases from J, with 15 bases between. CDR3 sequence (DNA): TGTGCCAGCAGTTTTCGAGGAGAACTGAGCTCCTACGAGCAGTACTTC. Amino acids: CASSFRGELSSYEQYF.

The chain's CDR3 is CASSQGTGALTDTQYF. The CDR3, as DNA: TGCGCCAGCAGCCAAGGGACGGGGGCCCTCACAGATACGCAGTATTTT. V usage is TRBV4-3 and J usage is TRBJ2-3; D is perhaps TRBD1 or TRBD2 (6 bases each). The CDR3 length is 16 residues. The germline V and J ends were trimmed by 1 base and 2 bases, with 13 bases remaining between them. Germline loops: CDR1 LGHNA, CDR2 YSLEER.

The CDR3 DNA follows: TGTGCCAGCAGTACGGGACAGGGGGATGAAAAACTGTTTTTT. Translated: CASSTGQGDEKLFF. V and J are TRBV7-2 and TRBJ1-4, with 11 bases aligning to TRBD1. Germline-derived CDR1 and CDR2 are SGHTA and FQGNSA. Trimming at V came to 6 bases and at J to 6 bases, leaving 3 bases not matched to a gene. The CDR3 has 14 residues.

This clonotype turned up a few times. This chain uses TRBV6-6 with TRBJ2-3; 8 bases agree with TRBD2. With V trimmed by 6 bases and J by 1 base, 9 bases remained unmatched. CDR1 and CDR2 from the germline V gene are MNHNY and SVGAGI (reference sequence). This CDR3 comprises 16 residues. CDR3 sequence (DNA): TGTGCCAGCAGCCTCCCTACTAGCGGACGCACAGATACGCAGTATTTT. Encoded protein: CASSLPTSGRTDTQYF.

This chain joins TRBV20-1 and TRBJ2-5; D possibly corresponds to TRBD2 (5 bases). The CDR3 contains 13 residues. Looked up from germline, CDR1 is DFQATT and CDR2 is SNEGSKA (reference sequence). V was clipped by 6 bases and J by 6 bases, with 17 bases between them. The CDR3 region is CSAEDARGQTQYF. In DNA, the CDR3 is TGCAGTGCGGAGGACGCCCGAGGGCAGACCCAGTACTTC.

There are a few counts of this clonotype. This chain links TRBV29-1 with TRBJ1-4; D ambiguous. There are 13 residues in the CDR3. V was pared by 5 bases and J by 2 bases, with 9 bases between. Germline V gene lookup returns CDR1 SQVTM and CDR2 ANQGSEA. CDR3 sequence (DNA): TGCAGCGTTCGCTATACGACTAATGAAAAACTGTTTTTT. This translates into CSVRYTTNEKLFF.

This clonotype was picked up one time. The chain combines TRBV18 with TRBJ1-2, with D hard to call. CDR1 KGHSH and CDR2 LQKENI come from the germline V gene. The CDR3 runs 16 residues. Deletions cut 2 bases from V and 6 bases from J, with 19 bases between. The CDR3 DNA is TGTGCCAGCTCACCAATGAGCGACGGCTTTATAGATGGCTACACCTTC. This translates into CASSPMSDGFIDGYTF.

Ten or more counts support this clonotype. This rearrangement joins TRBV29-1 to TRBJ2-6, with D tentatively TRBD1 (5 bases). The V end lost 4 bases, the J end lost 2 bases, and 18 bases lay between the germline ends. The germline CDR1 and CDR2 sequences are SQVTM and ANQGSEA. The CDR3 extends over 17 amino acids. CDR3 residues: CSVVLQGSMAGANVLTF. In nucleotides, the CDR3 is TGCAGCGTTGTTTTGCAGGGAAGTATGGCTGGGGCCAACGTCCTGACTTTC. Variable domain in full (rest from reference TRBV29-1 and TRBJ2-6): SAVISQKPSRDICQRGTSLTIQCQVDSQVTMMFWYRQQPGQSLTLIATANQGSEATYESGFVIDKFPISRPNLTFSTLTVSNMSPEDSSIYLCSVVLQGSMAGANVLTFGAGSRLTVL.

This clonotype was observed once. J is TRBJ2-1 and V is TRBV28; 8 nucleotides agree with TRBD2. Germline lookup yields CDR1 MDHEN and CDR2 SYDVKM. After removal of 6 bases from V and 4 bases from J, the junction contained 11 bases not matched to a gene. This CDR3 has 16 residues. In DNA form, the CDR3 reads TGTGCCAGCAGCCCGGGCGGGGGGAGCAAATACAATGAGCAGTTCTTC. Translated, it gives CASSPGGGSKYNEQFF.

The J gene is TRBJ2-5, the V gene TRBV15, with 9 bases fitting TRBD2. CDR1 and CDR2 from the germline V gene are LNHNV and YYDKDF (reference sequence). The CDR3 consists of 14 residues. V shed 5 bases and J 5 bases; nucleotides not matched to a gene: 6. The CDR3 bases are TGTGCCACCAGCGTAGCGGGGGATCAGGAGACCCAGTACTTC. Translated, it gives CATSVAGDQETQYF.

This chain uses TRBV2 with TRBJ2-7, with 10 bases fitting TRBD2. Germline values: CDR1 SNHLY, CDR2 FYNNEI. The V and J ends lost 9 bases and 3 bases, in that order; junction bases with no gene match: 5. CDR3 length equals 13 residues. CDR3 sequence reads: CARGASGSYEQYF. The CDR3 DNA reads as TGTGCCAGGGGGGCTAGCGGGAGCTACGAGCAGTACTTC.

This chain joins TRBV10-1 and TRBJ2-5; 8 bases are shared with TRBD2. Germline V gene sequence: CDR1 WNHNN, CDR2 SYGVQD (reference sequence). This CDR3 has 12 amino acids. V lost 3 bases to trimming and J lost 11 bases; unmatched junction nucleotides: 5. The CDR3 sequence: CASSDSGGEQYF. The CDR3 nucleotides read TGCGCCAGCAGTGACTCGGGAGGGGAGCAGTACTTC.

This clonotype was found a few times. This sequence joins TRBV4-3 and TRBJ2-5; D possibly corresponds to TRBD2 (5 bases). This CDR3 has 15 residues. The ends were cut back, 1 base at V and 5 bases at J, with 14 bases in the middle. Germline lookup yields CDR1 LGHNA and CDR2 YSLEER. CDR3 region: CASSQVEGLGETQYF. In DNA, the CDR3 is TGCGCCAGCAGCCAAGTCGAGGGTTTAGGGGAGACCCAGTACTTC.

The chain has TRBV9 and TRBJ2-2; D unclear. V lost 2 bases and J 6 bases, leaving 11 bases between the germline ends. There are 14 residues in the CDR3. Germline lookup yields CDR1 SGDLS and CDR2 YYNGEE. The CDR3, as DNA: TGTGCCAGCAGCGTCGGCCTTGAGTCCGGGGAGCTGTTTTTT. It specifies CASSVGLESGELFF.

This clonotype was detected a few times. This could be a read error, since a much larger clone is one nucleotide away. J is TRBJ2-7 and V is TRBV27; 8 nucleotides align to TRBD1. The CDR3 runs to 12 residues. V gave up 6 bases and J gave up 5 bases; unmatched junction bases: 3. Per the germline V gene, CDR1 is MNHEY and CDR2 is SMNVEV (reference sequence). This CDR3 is CASSMTGDEQYF. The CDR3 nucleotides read TGTGCCAGCAGCATGACAGGGGACGAGCAGTACTTC.

The CDR3 protein is CSALGQGAFLYEQYF. The CDR3 DNA reads TGCAGTGCCCTGGGACAGGGGGCCTTTCTATACGAGCAGTACTTC. The chain couples TRBV20-1 to TRBJ2-4, with 12 positions matching TRBD1. The DNA end lines up better with TRBJ2-7; the J call may be wrong. The CDR3 contains 15 residues. Germline-derived CDR1 and CDR2 are DFQATT and SNEGSKA (reference sequence).

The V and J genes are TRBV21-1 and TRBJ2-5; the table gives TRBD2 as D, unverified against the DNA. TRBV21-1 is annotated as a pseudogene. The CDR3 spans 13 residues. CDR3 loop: CASSKRGRETQYF. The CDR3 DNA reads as TGTGCCAGCAGCAAGCGAGGGAGAGAGACCCAGTACTTC.

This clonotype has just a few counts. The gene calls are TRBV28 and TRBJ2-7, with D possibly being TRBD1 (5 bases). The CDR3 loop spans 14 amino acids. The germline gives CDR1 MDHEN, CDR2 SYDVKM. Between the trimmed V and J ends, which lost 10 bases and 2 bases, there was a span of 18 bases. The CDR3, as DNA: TGTGCCACCACAGGCCTCAAAGATACCTACGAGCAGTACTTC. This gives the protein CATTGLKDTYEQYF.

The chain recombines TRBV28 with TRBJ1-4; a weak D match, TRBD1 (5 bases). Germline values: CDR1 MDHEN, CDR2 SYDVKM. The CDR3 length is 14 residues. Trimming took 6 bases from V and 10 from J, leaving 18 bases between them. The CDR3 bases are TGTGCCAGCAGCACCGACAGATCGTATGGAAAACTGTTTTTT. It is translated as CASSTDRSYGKLFF. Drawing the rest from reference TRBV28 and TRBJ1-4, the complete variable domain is DVKVTQSSRYLVKRTGEKVFLECVQDMDHENMFWYRQDPGLGLRLIYFSYDVKMKEKGDIPEGYSVSREKKERFSLILESASTNQTSMYLCASSTDRSYGKLFFGSGTQLSVL.

DNA of the CDR3: TGCGCCAGCAGCGCGGGACATGGGAGCTCTGGGGCCAACGTCCTGACTTTC. Amino acid sequence: CASSAGHGSSGANVLTF. The rearrangement uses TRBV5-1 and TRBJ2-6; either TRBD1 or TRBD2 may fit D (6 bases each). The CDR3 extends over 17 amino acids. With 4 bases removed from V and 0 bases from J, the gap between germline ends came to 14 bases. The germline V gene encodes CDR1 SGHRS and CDR2 YFSETQ.

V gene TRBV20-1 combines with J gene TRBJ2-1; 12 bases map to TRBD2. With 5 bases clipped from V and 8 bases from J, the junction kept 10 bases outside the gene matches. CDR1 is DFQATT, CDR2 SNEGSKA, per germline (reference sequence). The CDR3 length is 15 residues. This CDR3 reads CSAPRLAGAGDEQFF. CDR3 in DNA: TGCAGTGCTCCTCGACTAGCGGGGGCGGGAGATGAGCAGTTCTTC.

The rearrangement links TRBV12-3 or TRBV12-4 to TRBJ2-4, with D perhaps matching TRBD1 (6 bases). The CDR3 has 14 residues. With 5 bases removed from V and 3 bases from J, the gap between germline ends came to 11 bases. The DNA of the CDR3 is TGTGCCAGCAGTGTTTTAGGGGGCAAAAACATTCAGTACTTC. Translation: CASSVLGGKNIQYF.

CDR3 bases: TGTGCCAGCAGTTTTCTGGGCCCCAAACAAGAGACCCAGTACTTC. It codes for CASSFLGPKQETQYF. The rearrangement joins TRBV28 to TRBJ2-5, with D hard to call. The CDR3 spans 15 residues. Per the germline V gene, CDR1 is MDHEN and CDR2 is SYDVKM. Deletions cut 3 bases from V and 2 bases from J, with 13 bases between.

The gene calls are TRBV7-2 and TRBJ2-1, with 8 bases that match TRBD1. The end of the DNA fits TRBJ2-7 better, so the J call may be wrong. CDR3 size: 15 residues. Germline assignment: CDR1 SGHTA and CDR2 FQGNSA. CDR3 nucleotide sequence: TGTGCCAGCAGCACCGGACAGGGAACCTACAATGAGCAGTACTTC. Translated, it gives CASSTGQGTYNEQYF.

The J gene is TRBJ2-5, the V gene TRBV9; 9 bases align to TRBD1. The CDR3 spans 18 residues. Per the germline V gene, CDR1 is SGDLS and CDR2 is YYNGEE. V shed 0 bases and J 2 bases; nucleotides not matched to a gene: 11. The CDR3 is CASSVGIGTGSLQETQYF. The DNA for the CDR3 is TGTGCCAGCAGCGTAGGGATTGGGACAGGGTCCTTACAAGAGACCCAGTACTTC. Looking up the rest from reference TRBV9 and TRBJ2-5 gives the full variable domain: DSGVTQTPKHLITATGQRVTLRCSPRSGDLSVYWYQQSLDQGLQFLIQYYNGEERAKGNILERFSAQQFPDLHSELNLSSLELGDSALYFCASSVGIGTGSLQETQYFGPGTRLLVL.

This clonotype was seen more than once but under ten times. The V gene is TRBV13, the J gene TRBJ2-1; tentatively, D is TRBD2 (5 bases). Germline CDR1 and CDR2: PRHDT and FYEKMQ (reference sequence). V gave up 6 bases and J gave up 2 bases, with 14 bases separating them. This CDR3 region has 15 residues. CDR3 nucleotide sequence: TGTGCCAGCAGTTACCCTAGCCAAACCTACAATGAGCAGTTCTTC. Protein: CASSYPSQTYNEQFF. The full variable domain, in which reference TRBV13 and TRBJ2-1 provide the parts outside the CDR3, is AAGVIQSPRHLIKEKRETATLKCYPIPRHDTVYWYQQGPGQDPQFLISFYEKMQSDKGSIPDRFSAQQFSDYHSELNMSSLELGDSALYFCASSYPSQTYNEQFFGPGTRLTVL.

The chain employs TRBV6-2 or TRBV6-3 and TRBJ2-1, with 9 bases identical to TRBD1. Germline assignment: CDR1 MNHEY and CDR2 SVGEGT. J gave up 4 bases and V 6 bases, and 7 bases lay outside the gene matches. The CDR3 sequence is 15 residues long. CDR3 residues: CASRVGGTGYNEQFF. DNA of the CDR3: TGTGCCAGCAGGGTCGGGGGGACAGGGTACAATGAGCAGTTCTTC.

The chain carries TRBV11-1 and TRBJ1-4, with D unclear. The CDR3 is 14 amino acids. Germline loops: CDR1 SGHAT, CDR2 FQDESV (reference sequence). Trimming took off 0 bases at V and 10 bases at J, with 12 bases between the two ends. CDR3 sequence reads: CASSLARESRKLFF. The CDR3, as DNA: TGTGCCAGCAGCTTAGCGAGAGAATCGAGAAAACTGTTTTTT.

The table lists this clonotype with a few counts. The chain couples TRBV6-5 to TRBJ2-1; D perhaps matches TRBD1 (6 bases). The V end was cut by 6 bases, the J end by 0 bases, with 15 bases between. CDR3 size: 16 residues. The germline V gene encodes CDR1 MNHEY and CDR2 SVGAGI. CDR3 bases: TGTGCCAGCAGACTAGTCGGACAGAGCTCCTACAATGAGCAGTTCTTC. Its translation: CASRLVGQSSYNEQFF.

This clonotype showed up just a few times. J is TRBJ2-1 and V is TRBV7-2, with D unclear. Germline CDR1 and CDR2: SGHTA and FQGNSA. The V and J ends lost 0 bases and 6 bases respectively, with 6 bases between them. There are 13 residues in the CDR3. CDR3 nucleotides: TGTGCCAGCAGCTTAGCCTTCCTCAATGAGCAGTTCTTC. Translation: CASSLAFLNEQFF.

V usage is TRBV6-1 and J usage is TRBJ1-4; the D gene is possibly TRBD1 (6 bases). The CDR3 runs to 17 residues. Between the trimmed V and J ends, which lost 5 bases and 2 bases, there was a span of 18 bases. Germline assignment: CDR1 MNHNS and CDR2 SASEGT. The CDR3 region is CASSRTAVDGTNEKLFF. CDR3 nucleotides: TGTGCCAGCAGTAGGACAGCTGTGGATGGGACTAATGAAAAACTGTTTTTT.

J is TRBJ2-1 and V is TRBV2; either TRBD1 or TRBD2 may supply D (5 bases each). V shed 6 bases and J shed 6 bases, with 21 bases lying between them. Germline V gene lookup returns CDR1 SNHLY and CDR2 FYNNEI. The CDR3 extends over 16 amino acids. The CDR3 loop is CASREGSSTRRNEQFF. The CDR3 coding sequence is TGTGCCAGCAGAGAGGGGAGTTCTACCCGACGCAATGAGCAGTTCTTC.